The clone carrying this T cell receptor (beta chain) has at least ten counts. The record originates from a study of blood T cell repertoires in COVID-19. Overall study: Samples came from the United States, Italy and Spain, spanning acute and convalescent COVID-19. Sample material is recorded as cDNA or gDNA derived from T cells, B-cell-depleted T cells, or PBMCs.

TCRdb's table, derived via immunoSEQ multiplex PCR, lists solely in-frame clones and lacks some. Of hundreds of thousands of clones in the sample, roughly 90% were seen once. Germline loops: CDR1 SEHNR, CDR2 FQNEAQ (reference sequence). The CDR3 extends over 13 amino acids. V dropped 5 bases and J dropped 5 bases, with 12 bases sitting between them. Sequenced sample: PBMCs or T cells enriched from blood (not recorded which). V is TRBV7-9 and J is TRBJ1-2; maybe TRBD1 (5 bases). This TCR was sampled from a woman aged 18-29 years with acute COVID-19. The chain's CDR3 is CASSPSGTYGYTF. The CDR3 DNA sequence: TGTGCCAGCAGCCCATCCGGGACTTATGGCTACACCTTC.